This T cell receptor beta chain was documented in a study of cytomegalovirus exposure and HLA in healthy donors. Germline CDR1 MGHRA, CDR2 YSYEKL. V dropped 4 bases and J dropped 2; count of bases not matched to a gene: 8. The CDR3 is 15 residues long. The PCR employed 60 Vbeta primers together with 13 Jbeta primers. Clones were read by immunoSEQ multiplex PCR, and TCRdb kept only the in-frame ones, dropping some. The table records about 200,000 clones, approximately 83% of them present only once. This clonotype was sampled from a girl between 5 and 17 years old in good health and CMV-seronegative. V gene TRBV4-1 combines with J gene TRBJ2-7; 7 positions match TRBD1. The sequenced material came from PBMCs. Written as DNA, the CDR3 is TGCGCCAGCAGCCCTACAGGGGAAGTCACCTACGAGCAGTACTTC. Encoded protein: CASSPTGEVTYEQYF.